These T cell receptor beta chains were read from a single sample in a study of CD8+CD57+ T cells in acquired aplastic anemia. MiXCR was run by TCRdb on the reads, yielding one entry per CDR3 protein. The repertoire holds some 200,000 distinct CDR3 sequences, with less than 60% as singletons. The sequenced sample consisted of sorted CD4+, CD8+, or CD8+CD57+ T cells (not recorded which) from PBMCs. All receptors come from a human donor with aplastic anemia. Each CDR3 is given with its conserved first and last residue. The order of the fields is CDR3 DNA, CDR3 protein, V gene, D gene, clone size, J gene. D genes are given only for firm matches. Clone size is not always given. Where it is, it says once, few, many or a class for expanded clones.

TGTGCCAGCAGGGTACTAGCGGGGGGGCCAGGTGAGCAGTTCTTC | CASRVLAGGPGEQFF | TRBV12-3/TRBV12-4 | TRBD2 | many | TRBJ2-1
TGCGCCAGCAGCTTGCTCGGGACGGGGAATTCACCCCTCCACTTT | CASSLLGTGNSPLHF | TRBV5-1 | . | many | TRBJ1-6
TGCAGCGTCGAGACTTGGACAGGGGGCTCAGATACGCAGTATTTT | CSVETWTGGSDTQYF | TRBV29-1 | TRBD1 | . | TRBJ2-3
TGTGCCAGCAGCTTCGGACAGGGGAACTATGGCTACACCTTC | CASSFGQGNYGYTF | TRBV7-3 | TRBD1 | . | TRBJ1-2
TGTGCCAGCAGCCTCCGGGACAGGGGTTTCTCTGGAAACACCATATATTTT | CASSLRDRGFSGNTIYF | TRBV6-1 | TRBD1 | . | TRBJ1-3
TGTGCCAGCAGCGTAGTCACTACATCGCAAGGGACCGGGGAGCTGTTTTTT | CASSVVTTSQGTGELFF | TRBV9 | . | many | TRBJ2-2
TGTGCCAGCAGCTTGCAAGGTTTTGAGCAGTTCTTC | CASSLQGFEQFF | TRBV5-4 | . | many | TRBJ2-1
TGTGCCAGCAGTTACGACCCTGACAGGGGAGGTGAAGCTTTCTTT | CASSYDPDRGGEAFF | TRBV6-5 | TRBD1 | once | TRBJ1-1
TGTGCCAGCAGCGGGGGCAGGGATACGCAGTACTTT | CASSGGRDTQYF | TRBV5-4 | . | . | TRBJ2-3
TGTGCCAGCAGAGAGGACGGGGCTAACTATGGCTACACCTTC | CASREDGANYGYTF | TRBV2 | . | many | TRBJ1-2
TGTGCCAGCAGTTTTAAGACTGTCTCTGGAAACACCATATATTTT | CASSFKTVSGNTIYF | TRBV12-3/TRBV12-4 | . | many | TRBJ1-3
TGTGCCAGCAGGATCAACAGGGGGTGCACAGATACGCAGTATTTT | CASRINRGCTDTQYF | TRBV7-7 | TRBD1 | . | TRBJ2-3